The 12 T cell receptor beta chains below were found in one sample sequenced in a study of T cell responses to AZD1222 COVID-19 vaccine. Repertoires were generated with immunoSEQ multiplex PCR, while TCRdb's copy carries only in-frame clones and drops some. The repertoire has 96,000 or so clones, nearly 90% of them found once; the top ten carry roughly 1.7%. The specimen was peripheral blood, collected on day 0 of AZD1222 vaccination. The receptors here all came from an adult in good health.

There are a few counts of this clone. This chain joins TRBV6-5 and TRBJ1-2, with 10 bases matching TRBD1. The V gene's germline CDR1 is MNHEY and CDR2 SVGAGI. There are 14 residues in the CDR3. J lost 13 bases, V lost 8 bases, and 16 bases had no gene match. The chain's CDR3 is CASAQDGTGAIRTF. For the CDR3, the DNA is TGTGCCAGCGCACAAGACGGGACAGGGGCTATACGCACCTTC.

This rearrangement joins TRBV10-3 to TRBJ2-2, with 10 bases that match TRBD1. The CDR3 covers 16 residues. The germline CDR1 and CDR2 sequences are ENHRY and SYGVKD. The V segment lost 1 base and the J segment 4 bases; nucleotides outside the gene matches: 3. This CDR3 is CAISELGQGSTGELFF. The CDR3 DNA reads TGTGCCATCAGTGAGTTGGGACAGGGGAGCACCGGGGAGCTGTTTTTT.

The CDR3 DNA sequence: TGTGCCTGGGATAGACAGGGGGCTAGGACTGAAGCTTTCTTT. Its protein product is CAWDRQGARTEAFF. This chain connects TRBV30 to TRBJ1-1, with 10 nucleotides matching TRBD1. This CDR3 has 14 residues. Germline V gives CDR1 GTSNPN, CDR2 SVGIG (reference sequence). Trimming cost V 5 bases and J 5 bases; bases outside gene matches: 8.

This clone appeared a single time. The V call is TRBV9, the J call TRBJ2-5; no clear D gene. V shed 8 bases and J shed 2 bases, with 16 bases lying between them. Per the germline V gene, CDR1 is SGDLS and CDR2 is YYNGEE. This CDR3 has 14 residues. CDR3 region: CARRTTVTQETQYF. The DNA of the CDR3 is TGTGCCAGAAGGACGACTGTTACACAAGAGACCCAGTACTTC.

The V call is TRBV7-2, the J call TRBJ2-1, with TRBD1 matching over 7 bases. The CDR3 spans 15 residues. With V trimmed by 1 base and J by 3 bases, 3 bases remained unmatched. Germline V gives CDR1 SGHTA, CDR2 FQGNSA. The CDR3 coding sequence is TGTGCCAGCAGCTTAGAGGGGGCAGACTACAATGAGCAGTTCTTC. This encodes CASSLEGADYNEQFF.

J is TRBJ1-5 and V is TRBV19; D call uncertain. V lost 4 bases, J lost 4 bases, and 8 bases lay in between. Germline V lookup: CDR1 LNHDA, CDR2 SQIVND (reference sequence). The CDR3 covers 13 residues. The CDR3 bases are TGTGCCAGTAGTACCGGGCAGAATCAGCCCCAGCATTTT. This gives the protein CASSTGQNQPQHF.

CDR3 bases: TGTGCCAGCAGTTTAGCAGGGTCCCTGAACACTGAAGCTTTCTTT. Translation: CASSLAGSLNTEAFF. This chain uses TRBV27 with TRBJ1-1; possibly TRBD1 for D (5 bases). Trimming took 2 bases from V and 0 from J, leaving 10 bases between them. The germline gives CDR1 MNHEY, CDR2 SMNVEV (reference sequence). This CDR3 is 15 amino acids long.

The rearrangement uses TRBV20-1 and TRBJ2-7; no clear D gene. The CDR3 covers 11 residues. Germline lookup yields CDR1 DFQATT and CDR2 SNEGSKA (reference sequence). Trimming shortened V by 1 base and J by 11 bases, and 12 bases separated the two germline ends. The chain's CDR3 is CSARGQIQEYF. For the CDR3, the DNA is TGCAGTGCTAGAGGGCAGATTCAGGAGTACTTC.

The DNA for the CDR3 is TGTGCCAGCAGGACTGGTCTGTACGAGCAGTACTTC. This translates into CASRTGLYEQYF. This sequence joins TRBV2 and TRBJ2-7; D not resolved. CDR3 length: 12 amino acids. V lost 6 bases and J 4 bases, leaving 10 bases between the germline ends. The germline gives CDR1 SNHLY, CDR2 FYNNEI. Full variable domain (missing parts from reference TRBV2 and TRBJ2-7): EPEVTQTPSHQVTQMGQEVILRCVPISNHLYFYWYRQILGQKVEFLVSFYNNEISEKSEIFDDQFSVERPDGSNFTLKIRSTKLEDSAMYFCASRTGLYEQYFGPGTRLTVT.

The chain combines TRBV19 with TRBJ1-2; D uncertain. The CDR3 totals 14 residues. Trimming pared 1 base from V and 4 bases from J, leaving 10 bases between. CDR1 and CDR2 (germline): LNHDA, SQIVND (reference sequence). CDR3 sequence reads: CASSIGTGSYGYTF. The CDR3 DNA is TGTGCCAGTAGTATAGGCACGGGATCCTATGGCTACACCTTC.

The gene calls are TRBV28 and TRBJ1-2; possible D gene TRBD1, 6 bases. Germline-derived CDR1 and CDR2 are MDHEN and SYDVKM. With 6 bases removed from V and 4 bases from J, the gap between germline ends came to 18 bases. The CDR3 is 15 amino acids. The CDR3 nucleotides read TGTGCCAGCAGCACCTCCCGGGGGCCTCTCTATGGCTACACCTTC. This gives the protein CASSTSRGPLYGYTF.

J is TRBJ2-1 and V is TRBV2; 9 bases match TRBD1. CDR3 length equals 18 residues. Trimming removed 4 bases from V and 0 bases from J; junction bases left unmatched: 10. CDR1 SNHLY and CDR2 FYNNEI come from the germline V gene. CDR3 loop: CASSGTGVSKYSYNEQFF. The CDR3 DNA follows: TGTGCCAGCAGTGGGACAGGGGTCTCCAAATACTCCTACAATGAGCAGTTCTTC.